These T cell receptor beta chains were read from a single sample in a study of CD8 T cells in ankylosing spondylitis. TCRdb analysed the 5' RACE reads with MiXCR anew, one entry per CDR3 protein. The sample records roughly 450,000 distinct CDR3 sequences, roughly 26% being singletons. The sample consisted of blood, either unsorted or a sorted T cell fraction (not recorded which). These receptors originate from a male donor with ankylosing spondylitis. The CDR3 runs from the conserved cysteine through the conserved F or W. D genes are given only for firm matches. Size is omitted from some rows. Given values are once, few, many or a class for expanded clones.

DNA: TGTGCCATCAGTGAGGGGGGAGCTAACTATGGCTACACCTTC
CDR3: CAISEGGANYGYTF
size: -
J: TRBJ1-2
V: TRBV10-3
D: -

DNA: TGTGCCAGCAGCCAACAGGGTCATCAGCCCCAGCATTTT
CDR3: CASSQQGHQPQHF
size: few
J: TRBJ1-5
V: TRBV3-1
D: -

DNA: TGCAGCGTGCGAGGGCTGGTTTATGAGCAGTTCTTC
CDR3: CSVRGLVYEQFF
size: few
J: TRBJ2-1
V: TRBV29-1
D: -

DNA: TGCAGTGCAAGGGGACGGCTTAACTATGGCTACACCTTC
CDR3: CSARGRLNYGYTF
size: -
J: TRBJ1-2
V: TRBV20-1
D: -

DNA: TGCAGCGTTGAAGGAGATACGCAGTATTTT
CDR3: CSVEGDTQYF
size: few
J: TRBJ2-3
V: TRBV29-1
D: -

DNA: TGTGCCAGCAGCACAGGGGTCTATGGCTACACCTTC
CDR3: CASSTGVYGYTF
size: few
J: TRBJ1-2
V: TRBV7-2
D: TRBD1

DNA: TGTGCCAGCAGCTTAGAGATAGGCTATGGCTACACCTTC
CDR3: CASSLEIGYGYTF
size: -
J: TRBJ1-2
V: TRBV2
D: -

DNA: TGTGCCTGGAGCGAGATCGACAGGGGGTACACCGGGGAGCTGTTTTTT
CDR3: CAWSEIDRGYTGELFF
size: -
J: TRBJ2-2
V: TRBV30
D: TRBD1

DNA: TGTGCCAGCAACCCCGGTGGACAGTGGAATCAGCCCCAGCATTTT
CDR3: CASNPGGQWNQPQHF
size: few
J: TRBJ1-5
V: TRBV12-3/TRBV12-4
D: -

DNA: TGTGCCAGCAGTTACTCGTCGGGAGTAAGTGGGGCCAACGTCCTGACTTTC
CDR3: CASSYSSGVSGANVLTF
size: few
J: TRBJ2-6
V: TRBV6-5
D: -

DNA: TGTGCCAGCAGCCAATCGGGACAGCTAAATCAGCCCCAGCATTTT
CDR3: CASSQSGQLNQPQHF
size: -
J: TRBJ1-5
V: TRBV16
D: TRBD1

DNA: TGTGCCAGCACCACTCTAGGGGGGAGAATGAACACTGAAGCTTTCTTT
CDR3: CASTTLGGRMNTEAFF
size: -
J: TRBJ1-1
V: TRBV11-2
D: -

DNA: TGTGCCAGCAGCCCCAAGGCGGGCGCAGGGACCAACAACTATGGCTACACCTTC
CDR3: CASSPKAGAGTNNYGYTF
size: -
J: TRBJ1-2
V: TRBV12-3/TRBV12-4
D: -

DNA: TGCGCCAGCAGAACGGACGGGAACACTGAAGCTTTCTTT
CDR3: CASRTDGNTEAFF
size: few
J: TRBJ1-1
V: TRBV5-1
D: -

DNA: TGTGCCAGTAGTATGGACTCTCTTGACACTGAAGCTTTCTTT
CDR3: CASSMDSLDTEAFF
size: -
J: TRBJ1-1
V: TRBV19
D: -

DNA: TGCAGTGCTAGAGATTTAGGTGTGAACGGGAGAGGATCAGATACGCAGTATTTT
CDR3: CSARDLGVNGRGSDTQYF
size: few
J: TRBJ2-3
V: TRBV20-1
D: -

DNA: TGTGCCAGCGACGTTGGACAGGGGGCGTCTGGCTACACCTTC
CDR3: CASDVGQGASGYTF
size: -
J: TRBJ1-2
V: TRBV18
D: TRBD1

DNA: TGTGCCAGCAGCTTAGTCAGCCTCGGGGCTAGCGGCGGTACCGGGGAGCTGTTTTTT
CDR3: CASSLVSLGASGGTGELFF
size: -
J: TRBJ2-2
V: TRBV11-2
D: TRBD2

DNA: TGTGCCAGCAGACCCCTCACCAGCACAGATACGCAGTATTTT
CDR3: CASRPLTSTDTQYF
size: few
J: TRBJ2-3
V: TRBV12-3/TRBV12-4
D: -

DNA: TGTGCCAGCAGACAGGGAGAGACCGGGGAGCTGTTTTTT
CDR3: CASRQGETGELFF
size: -
J: TRBJ2-2
V: TRBV25-1
D: -

DNA: TGCAGTGCTAGGGAGGCCCTGAACAATGAGCAGTTCTTC
CDR3: CSAREALNNEQFF
size: -
J: TRBJ2-1
V: TRBV20-1
D: -

DNA: TGTGCCAGCAGCGTAGGTCGTGGCACCTACGAGCAGTACTTC
CDR3: CASSVGRGTYEQYF
size: -
J: TRBJ2-7
V: TRBV9
D: -

DNA: TGTGCCAGCCTCAAGCCCCGACTAGGCACAGATACGCAGTATTTT
CDR3: CASLKPRLGTDTQYF
size: few
J: TRBJ2-3
V: TRBV7-9
D: -

DNA: TGTGCCTGGAACCCCCCCCTAAGAACTAATGAAAAACTGTTTTTT
CDR3: CAWNPPLRTNEKLFF
size: few
J: TRBJ1-4
V: TRBV30
D: -

DNA: TGTGCCAGCAGTTCCGCGGGACTAGCGGGAGTGGAGCAAGAGACCCAGTACTTC
CDR3: CASSSAGLAGVEQETQYF
size: few
J: TRBJ2-5
V: TRBV12-3/TRBV12-4
D: TRBD2

DNA: TGTGCCAGCTGTCAGGGGCCCCCCCATAAGGATGAGCAGTTCTTC
CDR3: CASCQGPPHKDEQFF
size: few
J: TRBJ2-1
V: TRBV6-1
D: -

DNA: TGTGCCAGCAGGATCCGGGACAGGGGGGATACGCAGTATTTT
CDR3: CASRIRDRGDTQYF
size: -
J: TRBJ2-3
V: TRBV6-1
D: TRBD1

DNA: TGTGCCAGCAGCTCGACATTAAATCCCTACAATGAGCAGTTCTTC
CDR3: CASSSTLNPYNEQFF
size: few
J: TRBJ2-1
V: TRBV11-2
D: -

DNA: TGTGCCAGCAAGCAGGGTTCAAGGGGGAACACTGAAGCTTTCTTT
CDR3: CASKQGSRGNTEAFF
size: -
J: TRBJ1-1
V: TRBV6-1
D: -

DNA: TGTGCCACCGTAGGGCTAGCAGAATACGAGCAGTACTTC
CDR3: CATVGLAEYEQYF
size: -
J: TRBJ2-7
V: TRBV10-3
D: -

DNA: TGTGCCAGCACCAAGTCGGGGATCTCTGGAAACACCATATATTTT
CDR3: CASTKSGISGNTIYF
size: -
J: TRBJ1-3
V: TRBV9
D: -

DNA: TGTGCCAGCAGCGTAGGACAGACAGATACGCAGTATTTT
CDR3: CASSVGQTDTQYF
size: -
J: TRBJ2-3
V: TRBV3-1
D: -

DNA: TGCGCCAGCAGCTTGGTAGGGGCCCCGAACACTGAAGCTTTCTTT
CDR3: CASSLVGAPNTEAFF
size: -
J: TRBJ1-1
V: TRBV5-1
D: -

DNA: TGTGCCACCAGTGATTGGACAGCTAGCACAGATACGCAGTATTTT
CDR3: CATSDWTASTDTQYF
size: -
J: TRBJ2-3
V: TRBV24-1
D: -

DNA: TGTGCCAGCAGCGTGGGTAGCGCCGAGACCCAGTACTTC
CDR3: CASSVGSAETQYF
size: -
J: TRBJ2-5
V: TRBV9
D: -

DNA: TGTGCCAGCAGTTACTCGCCGGCTATGAACACTGAAGCTTTCTTT
CDR3: CASSYSPAMNTEAFF
size: -
J: TRBJ1-1
V: TRBV6-5
D: -

DNA: TGCGCCAGCAGCCAAAACGGCGCGAACACCGGGGAGCTGTTTTTT
CDR3: CASSQNGANTGELFF
size: few
J: TRBJ2-2
V: TRBV4-1
D: -

DNA: TGTGCCAGCAGCCAATCGGGACAGCCCTACAATGAGCAGTTCTTC
CDR3: CASSQSGQPYNEQFF
size: few
J: TRBJ2-1
V: TRBV7-8
D: TRBD1

DNA: TGCGCCAGCAGGTATACAGGGGGCACTGAAGCTTTCTTT
CDR3: CASRYTGGTEAFF
size: -
J: TRBJ1-1
V: TRBV5-1
D: TRBD1

DNA: TGCAGTGCTAGGCCCGGGACGACTAATGAAAAACTGTTTTTT
CDR3: CSARPGTTNEKLFF
size: -
J: TRBJ1-4
V: TRBV20-1
D: -

DNA: TGTGCCAGCAGTTCCCGGGAGGGTTATGAGCAGTTCTTC
CDR3: CASSSREGYEQFF
size: -
J: TRBJ2-1
V: TRBV12-3/TRBV12-4
D: TRBD2

DNA: TGTGCCACCAGTGCCATTGACAGGGACAGTAGCAATCAGCCCCAGCATTTT
CDR3: CATSAIDRDSSNQPQHF
size: -
J: TRBJ1-5
V: TRBV24-1
D: TRBD1

DNA: TGTGCCAGCAGCGTAGCCCCCGGGGCCAACGTCCTGACTTTC
CDR3: CASSVAPGANVLTF
size: -
J: TRBJ2-6
V: TRBV9
D: -

DNA: TGTGCCACCAGTGATCGGAGGGAGGGCCTAGCTACAAGAGAGACCCAGTACTTC
CDR3: CATSDRREGLATRETQYF
size: -
J: TRBJ2-5
V: TRBV24-1
D: TRBD2

DNA: TGTGCCAGCAGCCGGGACAGGGGGCAAGATACGCAGTATTTT
CDR3: CASSRDRGQDTQYF
size: few
J: TRBJ2-3
V: TRBV2
D: TRBD1

DNA: TGCGCCACCCGCCCCTATCAGCCCCAGCATTTT
CDR3: CATRPYQPQHF
size: few
J: TRBJ1-5
V: TRBV5-1
D: -

DNA: TGTGCCACCAGCAGTACCAGGACCGGACGAAGGGGCTATGGCTACACCTTC
CDR3: CATSSTRTGRRGYGYTF
size: -
J: TRBJ1-2
V: TRBV15
D: -

DNA: TGCGCCAGCAGCCCGGTAGCGGGAGCAGGGACAGATACGCAGTATTTT
CDR3: CASSPVAGAGTDTQYF
size: few
J: TRBJ2-3
V: TRBV5-1
D: TRBD2

DNA: TGTGCCAGCAGCCTAAGGTGGAGGGGCGTAGCGGGTAGCACAGATACGCAGTATTTT
CDR3: CASSLRWRGVAGSTDTQYF
size: few
J: TRBJ2-3
V: TRBV11-2
D: TRBD2